The source of this TCR beta chain is a study of blood T cell repertoires in COVID-19. Overall study context: In each case, the material was cDNA or gDNA derived from T cells, B-cell-depleted T cells, or PBMCs.

Participants came from under 30 US areas, aged about 18 to 95 years. Cohorts were based on clinical histories the participants reported. Data came from immunoSEQ multiplex PCR; TCRdb stores just in-frame clones and leaves some out. The profile shows approximately 450,000 clones, 70% to 90% of them singletons. This clonotype was sampled from a woman aged 18-29 years with acute COVID-19. Sequenced sample: PBMCs or T cells enriched from blood (not recorded which).

The CDR3: CASNPRTGTNGNEQFF. CDR3 coding DNA: TGTGCCAGTAATCCACGGACAGGGACCAATGGTAATGAGCAGTTCTTC. V is TRBV19 and J is TRBJ2-1; 8 bases are shared with TRBD1. The CDR3 totals 16 residues. Germline V gene lookup returns CDR1 LNHDA and CDR2 SQIVND (reference sequence). V lost 7 bases, J lost 7 bases, and 15 bases stayed unmatched. Drawing the rest from reference TRBV19 and TRBJ2-1, the complete variable domain is DGGITQSPKYLFRKEGQNVTLSCEQNLNHDAMYWYRQDPGQGLRLIYYSQIVNDFQKGDIAEGYSVSREKKESFPLTVTSAQKNPTAFYLCASNPRTGTNGNEQFFGPGTRLTVL.